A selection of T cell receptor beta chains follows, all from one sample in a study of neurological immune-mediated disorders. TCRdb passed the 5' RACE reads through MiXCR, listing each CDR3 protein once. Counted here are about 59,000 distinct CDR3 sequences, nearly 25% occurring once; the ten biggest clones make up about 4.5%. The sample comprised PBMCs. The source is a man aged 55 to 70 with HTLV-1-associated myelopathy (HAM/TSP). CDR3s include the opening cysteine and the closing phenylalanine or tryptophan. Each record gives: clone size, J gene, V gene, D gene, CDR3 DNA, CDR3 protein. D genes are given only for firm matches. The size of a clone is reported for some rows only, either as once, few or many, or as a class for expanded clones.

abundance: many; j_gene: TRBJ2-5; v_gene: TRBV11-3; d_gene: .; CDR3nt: TGTGCCAGCAGCTTCGGGCTAGCCGGGGATGAGACCCAGTACTTC; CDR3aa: CASSFGLAGDETQYF
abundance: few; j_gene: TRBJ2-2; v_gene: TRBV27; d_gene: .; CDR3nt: TGTGCCACACGCAGAGTCGGGGAGCTGTTTTTT; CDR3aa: CATRRVGELFF
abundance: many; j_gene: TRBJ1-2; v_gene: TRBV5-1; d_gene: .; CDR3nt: TGCGCCAGCAGCTTGGAAACAGGGAATGGCTACACCTTC; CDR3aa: CASSLETGNGYTF
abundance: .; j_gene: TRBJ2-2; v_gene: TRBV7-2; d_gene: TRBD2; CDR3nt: TGTGCCAGGCAGCGGGAGGGCCCGGGGTACACCGGGGAGCTGTTTTTT; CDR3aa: CARQREGPGYTGELFF
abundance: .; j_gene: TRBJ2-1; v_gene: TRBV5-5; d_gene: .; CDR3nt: TGTGCCAGCAGCTTGGTGCAGGGACCTAACAATGAGCAGTTCTTC; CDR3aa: CASSLVQGPNNEQFF
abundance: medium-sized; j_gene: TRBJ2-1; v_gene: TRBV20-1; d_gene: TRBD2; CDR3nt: TGCAGTGCTACACTAGCGGGAGTTTCCTACAATGAGCAGTTCTTC; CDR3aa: CSATLAGVSYNEQFF
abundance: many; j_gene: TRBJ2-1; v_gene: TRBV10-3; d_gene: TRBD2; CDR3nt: TGTGCCATCAGTGAGTCTAGGGCTAGCGGGGATAACAATGAGCAGTTCTTC; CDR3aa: CAISESRASGDNNEQFF
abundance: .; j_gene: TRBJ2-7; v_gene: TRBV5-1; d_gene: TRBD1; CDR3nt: TGCGCCAGCAGCTCCGCCGTAGGGACAGGGAGGGGCGAGCAGTACTTC; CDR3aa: CASSSAVGTGRGEQYF
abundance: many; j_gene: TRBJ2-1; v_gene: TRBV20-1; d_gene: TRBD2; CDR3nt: TGCAGTGCTAGTGGTCAGCCCACGTCGGGAAGCGGGAGTTCCTTC; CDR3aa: CSASGQPTSGSGSSF
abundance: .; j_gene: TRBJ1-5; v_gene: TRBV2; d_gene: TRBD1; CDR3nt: TGTGCCAGCAGGGCGAGTCCCTATTTAACAGGGGTGAGCGATAGCAATCAGCCCCAGCATTTT; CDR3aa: CASRASPYLTGVSDSNQPQHF
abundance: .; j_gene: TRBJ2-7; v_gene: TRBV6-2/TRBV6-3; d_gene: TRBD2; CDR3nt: TGTGCCAGCAGTTACGCACTAGCGGGAGGTGTATACGAGCAGTACTTC; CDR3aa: CASSYALAGGVYEQYF
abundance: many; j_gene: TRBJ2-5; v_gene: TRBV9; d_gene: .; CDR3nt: TGTGCCAGCAGCGTAGGGCGGGGACAAGAGACCCAGTACTTC; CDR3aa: CASSVGRGQETQYF
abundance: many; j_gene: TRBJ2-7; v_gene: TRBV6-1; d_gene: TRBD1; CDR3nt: TGTGCCAGCAGATGGGACAGGGCCACCTACGAGCAGTACTTC; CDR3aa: CASRWDRATYEQYF
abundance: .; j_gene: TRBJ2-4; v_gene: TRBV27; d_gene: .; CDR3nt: TGTGCCAGCAGACCCCGTGGGGGCGGGAGAGAGTCCAAAAACATTCAGTACTTC; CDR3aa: CASRPRGGGRESKNIQYF
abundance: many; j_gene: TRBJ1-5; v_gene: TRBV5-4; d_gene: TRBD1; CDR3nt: TGTGCCAGCAGCGCCGGGACAGGGGTAGAACAGCCCCAGCATTTT; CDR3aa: CASSAGTGVEQPQHF
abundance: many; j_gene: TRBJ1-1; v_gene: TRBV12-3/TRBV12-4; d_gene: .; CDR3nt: TGTGCCAGCAGCCCTTCCCCGGGGGCGAACACTGAAGCTTTCTTT; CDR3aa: CASSPSPGANTEAFF
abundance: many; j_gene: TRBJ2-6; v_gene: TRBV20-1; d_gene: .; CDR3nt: TGCAGTGCTAGGGAAGGTAGCTCTGGGGCCAACGTCCTGACTTTC; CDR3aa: CSAREGSSGANVLTF
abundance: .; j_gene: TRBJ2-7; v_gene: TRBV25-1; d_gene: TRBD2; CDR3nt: TGTGCCAGCAGTACAGTAGCGGGGTCCTACGATCAGTACTTC; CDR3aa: CASSTVAGSYDQYF
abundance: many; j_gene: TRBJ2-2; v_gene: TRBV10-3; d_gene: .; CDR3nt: TGTGCCATCAGCCGGACTGAGAGTACCGGGGAGCTGTTTTTT; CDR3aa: CAISRTESTGELFF
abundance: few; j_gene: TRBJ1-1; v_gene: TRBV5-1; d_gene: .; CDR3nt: TGCGCCAGCAGCTTGGCCGACACTGAAGCTTTCTTT; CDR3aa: CASSLADTEAFF
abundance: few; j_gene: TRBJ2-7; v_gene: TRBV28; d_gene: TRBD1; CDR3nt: TGTGCCAGCAGTTTGGGGACAGCACTAAACGAGCAGTACTTC; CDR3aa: CASSLGTALNEQYF
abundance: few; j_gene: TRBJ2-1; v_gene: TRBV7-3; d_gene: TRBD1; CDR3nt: TGTGCCAGCAGCTTAACGCCGGGACAGGGTCTAAATGAGCAGTTCTTC; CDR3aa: CASSLTPGQGLNEQFF
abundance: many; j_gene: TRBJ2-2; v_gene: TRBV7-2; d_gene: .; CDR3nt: TGTGCCAGCAGCTCCGCCACACCCGGGGAGCTGTTTTTT; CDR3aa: CASSSATPGELFF
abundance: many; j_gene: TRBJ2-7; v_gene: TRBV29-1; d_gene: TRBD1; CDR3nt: TGCAGCGCCAAGACAGGGGTAGGCTCCTACGAGCAGTACTTC; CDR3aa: CSAKTGVGSYEQYF
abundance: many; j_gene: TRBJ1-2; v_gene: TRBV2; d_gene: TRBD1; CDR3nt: TGTGCCAGCGGCCTTGGGCAGGGGGCCGGTGGCTACACCTTC; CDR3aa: CASGLGQGAGGYTF
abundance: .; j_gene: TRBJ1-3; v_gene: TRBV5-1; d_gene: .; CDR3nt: TGCGCCAGCAGCTTGGACCGGGGACCTACCTCTGGAAACACCATATATTTT; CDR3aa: CASSLDRGPTSGNTIYF
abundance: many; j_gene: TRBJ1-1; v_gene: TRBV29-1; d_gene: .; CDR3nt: TGCAGCGTTCAGGGGACGAACACTGAAGCTTTCTTT; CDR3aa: CSVQGTNTEAFF
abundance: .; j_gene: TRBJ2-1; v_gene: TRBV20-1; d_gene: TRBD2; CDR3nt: TGCAGTGCTAAGAGCGGGAGGGGTAGGAATGAGCAGTTCTTC; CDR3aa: CSAKSGRGRNEQFF
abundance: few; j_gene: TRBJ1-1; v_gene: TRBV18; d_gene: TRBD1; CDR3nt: TGTGCCAGCTCAGCGGGACAGGGGGCGCTGAACACTGAAGCTTTCTTT; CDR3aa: CASSAGQGALNTEAFF
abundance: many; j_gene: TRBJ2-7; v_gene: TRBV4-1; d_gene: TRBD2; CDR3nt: TGCGCCAGCAGCCCCCTCGTGATAGCGGGAGGTATCTCCTACGAGCAGTACTTC; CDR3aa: CASSPLVIAGGISYEQYF
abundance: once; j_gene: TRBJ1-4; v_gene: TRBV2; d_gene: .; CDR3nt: TGTGCCAGCAGTGAAGTGGACCTAAGAAATAATGAAAAACTGTTTTTT; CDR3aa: CASSEVDLRNNEKLFF
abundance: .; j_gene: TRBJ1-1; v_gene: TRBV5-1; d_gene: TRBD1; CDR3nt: TGCGCCAGCAGCCGGACCGGGACAGGTGGCCTGGGCACTGAAGCTTTCTTT; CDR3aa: CASSRTGTGGLGTEAFF
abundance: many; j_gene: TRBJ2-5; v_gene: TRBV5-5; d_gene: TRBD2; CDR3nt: TGTGCCAGCAGCTTGGACGGACTAGTAGAAGGGACCCAGTACTTC; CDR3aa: CASSLDGLVEGTQYF
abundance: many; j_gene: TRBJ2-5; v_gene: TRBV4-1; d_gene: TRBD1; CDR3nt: TGCGCCAGCAGCCCAGTCCGGGACAGAACGGAGACCCAGTACTTC; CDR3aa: CASSPVRDRTETQYF
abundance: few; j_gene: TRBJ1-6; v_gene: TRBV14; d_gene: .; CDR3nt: TGTGCCAGCAGCCCACCGGGAAATTCACCCCTCCACTTT; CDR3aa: CASSPPGNSPLHF
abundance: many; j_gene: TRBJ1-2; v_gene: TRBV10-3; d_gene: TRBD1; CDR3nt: TGTGCCATCAGCACCGGGACAGGGAATGGCTACACCTTC; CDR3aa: CAISTGTGNGYTF
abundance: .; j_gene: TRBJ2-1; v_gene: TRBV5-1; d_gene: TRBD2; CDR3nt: TGCGCCTGTAAGGTGGAAGCGGGAGGCTACAATGAGCAGTTCTTC; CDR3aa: CACKVEAGGYNEQFF
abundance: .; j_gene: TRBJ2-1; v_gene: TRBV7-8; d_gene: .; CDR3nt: TGTGCCAGCAGCCACATCCGGGATACCTACAATGAGCAGTTCTTC; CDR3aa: CASSHIRDTYNEQFF
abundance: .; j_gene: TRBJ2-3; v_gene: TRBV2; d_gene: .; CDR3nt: TGTGCCAGCAGTGAATACGGTAGCGGCAGCACAGATACGCAGTATTTT; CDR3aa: CASSEYGSGSTDTQYF
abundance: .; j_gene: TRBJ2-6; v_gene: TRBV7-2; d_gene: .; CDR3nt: TGTGCCAGCAGCTTAGATTTGCGGGGGGCCAACGTCCTGACTTTC; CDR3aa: CASSLDLRGANVLTF
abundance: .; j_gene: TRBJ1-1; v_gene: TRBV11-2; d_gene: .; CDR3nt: TGTGCCAGCAGCCAAACGAAGGGGAGGCCTGAAGCTTTCTTT; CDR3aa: CASSQTKGRPEAFF